The rows below give T cell receptor beta chains drawn from one sample of a study of patients and donors after allogeneic stem cell transplantation. Using its own MiXCR run on the RT-PCR reads, TCRdb lists one record per CDR3 protein. The repertoire holds 160,000 or so distinct CDR3 sequences, with approximately 25% as singletons. Sequencing was performed on blood, either unsorted or a sorted T cell fraction (not recorded which). The receptors here all came from a human donor who was either an allogeneic HSCT recipient or a stem cell or donor lymphocyte infusion donor (not recorded which). It is not recorded whose cells these are; they may come from a transplant donor. Both conserved end residues are part of each CDR3. Fields, in order: CDR3 protein, CDR3 DNA, D gene, J gene, V gene, clone size. The D gene is left open where the match is weak. Clone size appears in some rows only: once, few, many, or a class for an expanded clone.

CDR3 protein: CASSQDGVAGGPQFF
CDR3 DNA: TGTGCCAGCAGCCAAGATGGGGTAGCGGGAGGGCCTCAGTTCTTC
D gene: TRBD2
J gene: TRBJ2-1
V gene: TRBV3-1
clone size: NA

CDR3 protein: CASSLTGGDTEAFF
CDR3 DNA: TGTGCCAGCAGCTTAACAGGAGGGGACACTGAAGCTTTCTTT
D gene: NA
J gene: TRBJ1-1
V gene: TRBV7-3
clone size: many

CDR3 protein: CSVEDVWGSYGYTF
CDR3 DNA: TGCAGCGTTGAAGATGTCTGGGGAAGTTATGGCTACACCTTC
D gene: NA
J gene: TRBJ1-2
V gene: TRBV29-1
clone size: many

CDR3 protein: CASSIVGVTGTEKLFF
CDR3 DNA: TGTGCCAGTAGTATAGTTGGCGTGACAGGGACTGAAAAACTGTTTTTT
D gene: TRBD1
J gene: TRBJ1-4
V gene: TRBV19
clone size: NA

CDR3 protein: CASSVKATEAFF
CDR3 DNA: TGTGCCAGCAGTGTTAAAGCCACTGAAGCTTTCTTT
D gene: NA
J gene: TRBJ1-1
V gene: TRBV6-1
clone size: NA

CDR3 protein: CASSSDLYQETQYF
CDR3 DNA: TGTGCCAGCAGTTCGGACTTGTACCAAGAGACCCAGTACTTC
D gene: NA
J gene: TRBJ2-5
V gene: TRBV11-1
clone size: once

CDR3 protein: CASSFTPVWNTEAFF
CDR3 DNA: TGTGCCAGCAGTTTTACCCCAGTCTGGAACACTGAAGCTTTCTTT
D gene: NA
J gene: TRBJ1-1
V gene: TRBV12-3/TRBV12-4
clone size: NA

CDR3 protein: CASIKQGLYEQYF
CDR3 DNA: TGTGCCAGCATTAAACAGGGTCTCTACGAGCAGTACTTC
D gene: NA
J gene: TRBJ2-7
V gene: TRBV28
clone size: few

CDR3 protein: CASSSHRDNGYTF
CDR3 DNA: TGTGCCAGCAGCTCCCATAGGGACAATGGCTACACCTTC
D gene: NA
J gene: TRBJ1-2
V gene: TRBV7-2
clone size: NA

CDR3 protein: CASSQDVRNLTHNEQFF
CDR3 DNA: TGTGCCAGCAGCCAAGATGTGAGGAACCTTACCCACAATGAGCAGTTCTTC
D gene: NA
J gene: TRBJ2-1
V gene: TRBV3-1
clone size: NA

CDR3 protein: CASSIVELAGEQFF
CDR3 DNA: TGTGCCAGTAGTATAGTGGAACTAGCCGGTGAGCAGTTCTTC
D gene: NA
J gene: TRBJ2-1
V gene: TRBV19
clone size: once

CDR3 protein: CSAGPQGRQPQHF
CDR3 DNA: TGCAGTGCTGGACCACAGGGGAGACAGCCCCAGCATTTT
D gene: TRBD1
J gene: TRBJ1-5
V gene: TRBV20-1
clone size: few

CDR3 protein: CASSQLGPSYEQYF
CDR3 DNA: TGTGCCAGCAGCCAATTGGGACCTTCCTACGAGCAGTACTTC
D gene: NA
J gene: TRBJ2-7
V gene: TRBV3-1
clone size: NA

CDR3 protein: CASNPGGSADTQYF
CDR3 DNA: TGTGCCAGCAACCCGGGGGGCTCCGCAGATACGCAGTATTTT
D gene: NA
J gene: TRBJ2-3
V gene: TRBV6-6
clone size: NA

CDR3 protein: CASSWAGGFQETQYF
CDR3 DNA: TGTGCCAGCAGTTGGGCAGGAGGGTTCCAAGAGACCCAGTACTTC
D gene: NA
J gene: TRBJ2-5
V gene: TRBV6-6
clone size: few

CDR3 protein: CASSQLSITRTF
CDR3 DNA: TGTGCCAGCAGCCAATTAAGTATCACGAGGACCTTC
D gene: NA
J gene: TRBJ1-2
V gene: TRBV14
clone size: NA

CDR3 protein: CASSKTGQETQYF
CDR3 DNA: TGTGCCAGCAGTAAGACAGGGCAAGAGACCCAGTACTTC
D gene: TRBD1
J gene: TRBJ2-5
V gene: TRBV9
clone size: NA

CDR3 protein: CASSLWTGNSYEQYF
CDR3 DNA: TGCGCCAGCAGCTTATGGACAGGGAACTCCTACGAGCAGTACTTC
D gene: TRBD1
J gene: TRBJ2-7
V gene: TRBV5-1
clone size: NA

CDR3 protein: CSAASGTSGVRNEQFF
CDR3 DNA: TGCAGTGCCGCCTCCGGGACTAGCGGGGTGCGGAATGAGCAGTTCTTC
D gene: TRBD2
J gene: TRBJ2-1
V gene: TRBV20-1
clone size: NA

CDR3 protein: CSALTSGSNIQYF
CDR3 DNA: TGCAGTGCTCTGACTAGCGGGAGCAACATTCAGTACTTC
D gene: TRBD2
J gene: TRBJ2-4
V gene: TRBV20-1
clone size: NA

CDR3 protein: CATSDARTGVTEAFF
CDR3 DNA: TGTGCCACCAGTGATGCCCGGACAGGGGTGACTGAAGCTTTCTTT
D gene: TRBD1
J gene: TRBJ1-1
V gene: TRBV24-1
clone size: NA

CDR3 protein: CASSEWESGNEQFF
CDR3 DNA: TGTGCCAGCAGTGAATGGGAGTCAGGCAATGAGCAGTTCTTC
D gene: NA
J gene: TRBJ2-1
V gene: TRBV25-1
clone size: NA

CDR3 protein: CASSSRGHIPLFF
CDR3 DNA: TGCGCCAGCAGCTCGCGGGGCCACATTCCTCTGTTTTTT
D gene: NA
J gene: TRBJ1-4
V gene: TRBV5-1
clone size: few

CDR3 protein: CASRSRGSHPSSTDTQYF
CDR3 DNA: TGTGCCAGCAGGTCCCGGGGGTCTCACCCTAGTAGCACAGATACGCAGTATTTT
D gene: NA
J gene: TRBJ2-3
V gene: TRBV12-3/TRBV12-4
clone size: few

CDR3 protein: CASSPLGWNIQYF
CDR3 DNA: TGCGCCAGCAGCCCGCTTGGTTGGAACATTCAGTACTTC
D gene: NA
J gene: TRBJ2-4
V gene: TRBV4-3
clone size: few